This is a list of T cell receptor beta chains from one sample in a study of blood T cell repertoires in COVID-19. Data came from immunoSEQ multiplex PCR; TCRdb stores just in-frame clones and leaves some out. The table shows 200,000 to 300,000 clones, with 84% occurring only once. Sequencing input: peripheral blood. These receptors were obtained from a human donor in a cohort sampled during active COVID-19. The CDR3 runs from the conserved cysteine through the conserved F or W. Fields, in order: clone size, D gene, J gene, V gene, CDR3 DNA, CDR3 protein. D genes are given only for firm matches. Expanded clones are given a class, and other clones once, few, many or no size at all.

size: NA; D: TRBD1; J: TRBJ2-7; V: TRBV24-1; DNA: TGTGCCACCAGTGGCAGATCCGGGACAGGGGGCAATATCTACGAGCAGTACTTC; CDR3: CATSGRSGTGGNIYEQYF
size: NA; D: TRBD1; J: TRBJ1-1; V: TRBV5-4; DNA: TGTGCCAGCAGCTTACAGGGGGGCACTGAAGCTTTCTTT; CDR3: CASSLQGGTEAFF
size: NA; D: NA; J: TRBJ1-1; V: TRBV28; DNA: TGCGTCCTCGGGGGGACGTCGATGACTGAAGCTTTCTTT; CDR3: CVLGGTSMTEAFF
size: NA; D: NA; J: TRBJ1-4; V: TRBV5-5; DNA: TGTGCCAGCAGCTTAACCGGGGTGATTAATGAAAAACTGTTTTTT; CDR3: CASSLTGVINEKLFF
size: once; D: NA; J: TRBJ2-7; V: TRBV28; DNA: TGTGCCAGCAGTTTAGGCGGGAAACTTTACGAGCAGTACTTC; CDR3: CASSLGGKLYEQYF
size: NA; D: NA; J: TRBJ2-7; V: TRBV27; DNA: TGTGCCAGCAGTTTTGGACACTGGAACGGCGAGCAGTACTTC; CDR3: CASSFGHWNGEQYF
size: NA; D: TRBD2; J: TRBJ2-3; V: TRBV15; DNA: TGTGCCACCAGCAGAGATCTCACGAGCGGGAGGGCCACAGATACGCAGTATTTT; CDR3: CATSRDLTSGRATDTQYF
size: NA; D: NA; J: TRBJ2-1; V: TRBV6-2/TRBV6-3; DNA: TGTGCCAGCAGTTACTCTCGGGGCAATGAGCAGTTCTTC; CDR3: CASSYSRGNEQFF
size: NA; D: TRBD1; J: TRBJ1-1; V: TRBV6-5; DNA: TGTGCCAGCAGACCCGGACAGGGGGCCGCGGAAGCTTTCTTT; CDR3: CASRPGQGAAEAFF
size: NA; D: NA; J: TRBJ2-1; V: TRBV6-1; DNA: TGTGCCAGCCGTGAAGTCTATGAGCAGTTCTTC; CDR3: CASREVYEQFF
size: NA; D: NA; J: TRBJ2-2; V: TRBV6-1; DNA: TGTGCCAGCAGTGAATGGGGGGAGAGCACCGGGGAGCTGTTTTTT; CDR3: CASSEWGESTGELFF
size: few; D: NA; J: TRBJ2-2; V: TRBV7-3; DNA: TGTGCCAGCAGCTCGAGGGTCACCGGGGAGCTGTTTTTT; CDR3: CASSSRVTGELFF
size: few; D: TRBD2; J: TRBJ2-7; V: TRBV4-2; DNA: TGTGCCAGCAGCCAGAGACTAGCGGGGGGAGAGCAGTACTTC; CDR3: CASSQRLAGGEQYF
size: NA; D: NA; J: TRBJ1-2; V: TRBV18; DNA: TGTGCCAGCTCACCGCGGGAAACTAACTATGGCTACACCTTC; CDR3: CASSPRETNYGYTF
size: NA; D: TRBD1; J: TRBJ2-7; V: TRBV6-2/TRBV6-3; DNA: TGTGCCAGCAGACCTCCCGGGACAGGGATCTACGAGCAGTACTTC; CDR3: CASRPPGTGIYEQYF
size: NA; D: NA; J: TRBJ1-2; V: TRBV2; DNA: TGTGCCAGCAGTGAAAGAGGGCGAGGCTACACCTTC; CDR3: CASSERGRGYTF
size: NA; D: TRBD2; J: TRBJ2-2; V: TRBV6-1; DNA: TGTGCCAGCAGTGACCCGGGACTAGCGGGTGGTTCCACCGGGGAGCTGTTTTTT; CDR3: CASSDPGLAGGSTGELFF
size: NA; D: TRBD1; J: TRBJ2-3; V: TRBV6-5; DNA: TGTGCCAGCAGCCACAGGGGGTTCCCAGATACGCAGTATTTT; CDR3: CASSHRGFPDTQYF
size: NA; D: NA; J: TRBJ1-1; V: TRBV7-8; DNA: TGTGCCAGCAGCTTACAGGGAAACACTGAAGCTTTCTTT; CDR3: CASSLQGNTEAFF
size: NA; D: NA; J: TRBJ2-5; V: TRBV27; DNA: TGTGCCAGCAGTTTACTCCAGTCTGGCGAGACCCAGTACTTC; CDR3: CASSLLQSGETQYF
size: NA; D: NA; J: TRBJ2-3; V: TRBV20-1; DNA: TGCAGTGCTAGTCCCCGGGACAACACAGATACGCAGTATTTT; CDR3: CSASPRDNTDTQYF
size: NA; D: TRBD1; J: TRBJ2-7; V: TRBV7-2; DNA: TGTGCCAGCAGCCTAGCCGGGACAGGGCCCTACGAGCAGTACTTC; CDR3: CASSLAGTGPYEQYF
size: NA; D: TRBD1; J: TRBJ1-2; V: TRBV14; DNA: TGTGCCAGCAGCCAAGGGAAGGGGGCAGTCGGCTACACCTTC; CDR3: CASSQGKGAVGYTF
size: NA; D: NA; J: TRBJ2-4; V: TRBV5-4; DNA: TGTGCCAGCAGCCCCGGTTCGGAGGCCAAAAACATTCAGTACTTC; CDR3: CASSPGSEAKNIQYF
size: NA; D: TRBD1; J: TRBJ1-1; V: TRBV9; DNA: TGTGCCAGCAGCGTAGGCGGAGGGGGCACGGTCACTGAAGCTTTCTTT; CDR3: CASSVGGGGTVTEAFF
size: NA; D: NA; J: TRBJ2-7; V: TRBV21-1; DNA: TGTGCCAGCAGCATCCTAGCGGGAAACCGGTACTACGAGCAGTACTTC; CDR3: CASSILAGNRYYEQYF
size: NA; D: NA; J: TRBJ2-5; V: TRBV28; DNA: TGTGCCAGCAGTCCTACAGGGTCCGCGAAGACCCAGTACTTC; CDR3: CASSPTGSAKTQYF
size: NA; D: NA; J: TRBJ2-7; V: TRBV6-1; DNA: TGTGCCAGCAGTCCTTTTTCCTTCGGAGAATACGAGCAGTACTTC; CDR3: CASSPFSFGEYEQYF
size: NA; D: NA; J: TRBJ1-1; V: TRBV19; DNA: TGTGCCAGTAGAGGGGGGGCGAAGAACACTGAAGCTTTCTTT; CDR3: CASRGGAKNTEAFF
size: few; D: TRBD1; J: TRBJ2-7; V: TRBV5-1; DNA: TGCGCCAGCAGCTTGGTTCCAGGGGGTTTTCAGCAGTACTTC; CDR3: CASSLVPGGFQQYF
size: NA; D: NA; J: TRBJ1-6; V: TRBV5-6; DNA: TGTGCCAGCAGCATAGACAGGAATTCACCCCTCCACTTT; CDR3: CASSIDRNSPLHF
size: NA; D: NA; J: TRBJ2-4; V: TRBV4-1; DNA: TGCGCCAGCAGCGACACCGGGACATTTCTTCTAGCCAAAAACATTCAGTACTTC; CDR3: CASSDTGTFLLAKNIQYF
size: NA; D: NA; J: TRBJ2-7; V: TRBV4-2; DNA: TGTGCCAGCAGCCGAGACTCGGGACTTTCCTACGAGCAGTACTTC; CDR3: CASSRDSGLSYEQYF
size: NA; D: NA; J: TRBJ1-2; V: TRBV7-8; DNA: TGTGCCAGCAGCTCAGACAGTACCTATGGCTACACCTTC; CDR3: CASSSDSTYGYTF
size: once; D: TRBD1; J: TRBJ2-7; V: TRBV10-3; DNA: TGTGCCATCAGTGAGGGACAGGGGACCTACGAGCAGTACTTC; CDR3: CAISEGQGTYEQYF
size: NA; D: NA; J: TRBJ1-5; V: TRBV28; DNA: TGTGCCAGCAGAGAGAGCAATCAGCCCCAGCATTTT; CDR3: CASRESNQPQHF
size: NA; D: TRBD2; J: TRBJ2-1; V: TRBV5-1; DNA: TGCGCCAGCAGTAGCGGGAGGGCCAATGAGCAGTTCTTC; CDR3: CASSSGRANEQFF
size: NA; D: TRBD2; J: TRBJ2-4; V: TRBV7-9; DNA: TGTGCCAGCAGCTTAGGTTTCGCGGGGGAAAACATTCAGTACTTC; CDR3: CASSLGFAGENIQYF
size: NA; D: NA; J: TRBJ2-2; V: TRBV12-3/TRBV12-4; DNA: TGTGCCAGCAGACTACTTAACACCGGGGAGCTGTTTTTT; CDR3: CASRLLNTGELFF
size: once; D: TRBD1; J: TRBJ2-7; V: TRBV6-1; DNA: TGTGCCAGCAGTGAAGCGATGACAGGGAGCTCCTACGAGCAGTACTTC; CDR3: CASSEAMTGSSYEQYF